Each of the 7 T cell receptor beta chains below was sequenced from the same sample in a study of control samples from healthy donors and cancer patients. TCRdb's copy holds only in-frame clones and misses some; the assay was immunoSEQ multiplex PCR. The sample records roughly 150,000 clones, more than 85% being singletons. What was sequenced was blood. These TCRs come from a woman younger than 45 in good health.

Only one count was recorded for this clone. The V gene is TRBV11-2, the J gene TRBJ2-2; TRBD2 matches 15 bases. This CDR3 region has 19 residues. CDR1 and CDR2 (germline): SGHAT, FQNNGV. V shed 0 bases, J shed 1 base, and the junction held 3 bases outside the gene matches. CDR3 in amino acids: CASSLEGLAGGQNTGELFF. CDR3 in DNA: TGTGCCAGCAGCTTAGAGGGACTAGCGGGAGGCCAGAACACCGGGGAGCTGTTTTTT.

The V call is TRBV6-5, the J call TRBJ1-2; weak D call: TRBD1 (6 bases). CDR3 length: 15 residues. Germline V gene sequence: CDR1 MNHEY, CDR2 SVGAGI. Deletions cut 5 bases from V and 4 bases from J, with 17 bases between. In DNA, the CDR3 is TGTGCCAGCAGTCTCCTTTACAGGGAAGGCTATGGCTACACCTTC. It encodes CASSLLYREGYGYTF.

CDR3 residues: CSIQGASETEAFF. CDR3 DNA: TGCAGCATCCAGGGGGCGAGTGAAACTGAAGCTTTCTTT. V is TRBV29-1 and J is TRBJ1-1, with TRBD1 identical over 8 bases. CDR1 is SQVTM, CDR2 ANQGSEA, per germline. V was clipped by 8 bases and J by 5 bases; unmatched bases: 10. The CDR3 has 13 amino acids.

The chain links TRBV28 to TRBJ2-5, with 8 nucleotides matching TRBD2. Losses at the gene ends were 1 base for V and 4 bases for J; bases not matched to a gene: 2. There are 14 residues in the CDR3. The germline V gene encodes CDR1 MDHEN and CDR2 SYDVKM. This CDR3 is CASSLSAGGETQYF. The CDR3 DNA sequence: TGTGCCAGCAGTTTATCGGCGGGAGGAGAGACCCAGTACTTC. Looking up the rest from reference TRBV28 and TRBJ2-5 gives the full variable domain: DVKVTQSSRYLVKRTGEKVFLECVQDMDHENMFWYRQDPGLGLRLIYFSYDVKMKEKGDIPEGYSVSREKKERFSLILESASTNQTSMYLCASSLSAGGETQYFGPGTRLLVL.

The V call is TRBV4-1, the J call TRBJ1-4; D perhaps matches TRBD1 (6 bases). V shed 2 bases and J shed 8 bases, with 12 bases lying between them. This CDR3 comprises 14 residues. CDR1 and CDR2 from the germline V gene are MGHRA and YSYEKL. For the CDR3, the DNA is TGCGCCAGCAGCCAAACAGGGATGTTCGAAAAACTGTTTTTT. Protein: CASSQTGMFEKLFF.

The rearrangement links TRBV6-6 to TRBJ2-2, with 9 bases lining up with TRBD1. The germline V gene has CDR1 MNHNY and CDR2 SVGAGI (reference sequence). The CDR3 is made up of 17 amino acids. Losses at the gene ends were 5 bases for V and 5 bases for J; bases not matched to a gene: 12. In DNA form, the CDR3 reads TGTGCCAGCAGTGGATCGGGACAGGGCAAGAGGACCGGGGAGCTGTTTTTT. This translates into CASSGSGQGKRTGELFF.

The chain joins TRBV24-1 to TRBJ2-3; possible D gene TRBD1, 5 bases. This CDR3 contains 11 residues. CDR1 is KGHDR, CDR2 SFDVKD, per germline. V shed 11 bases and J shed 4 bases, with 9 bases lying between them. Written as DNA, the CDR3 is TGTGCCAGCCAGGGATCAGATACGCAGTATTTT. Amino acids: CASQGSDTQYF.